The present TCR beta chain was sequenced within a study of blood T cell repertoires in COVID-19. Overall study context: PBMCs, B-cell-depleted T cells, or T cells were the source of the cDNA or gDNA that made up the material.

The cohort comprised adults aged 18 to 89 years residing in about 25 US areas. The CDR3 covers 14 residues. The junction had 3 bases not matched to a gene; V was cut back by 1 base and J by 8 bases. How the authors handled the data: Nucleated cell counts were estimated from reference gene primer amplification. Data came from immunoSEQ multiplex PCR; TCRdb stores just in-frame clones and leaves some out. V, J and clone size are those of that table, while D and trimming were read from the DNA. The table has about 140,000 clones, about 90% seen once; the top ten hold approximately 11%. Material: PBMCs or T cells enriched from blood (not recorded which). The clonotype was recovered from a man in his 60s who had recovered from COVID-19. This rearrangement joins TRBV5-7 to TRBJ2-2; 9 bases fit TRBD2. TRBV5-7 belongs to the ORF category, with a function that is uncertain. The CDR3 reads CASSLLAGVGELFF. CDR3 sequence (DNA): TGTGCCAGCAGCTTGTTAGCGGGAGTGGGGGAGCTGTTTTTT.